This T cell receptor (beta chain) was documented in a study of blood T cell repertoires in COVID-19. J was trimmed by 0 bases and V by 4 bases; bases with no gene match: 8. Germline assignment: CDR1 SGDLS and CDR2 YYNGEE. The CDR3 runs 16 residues. TCRdb's copy holds only in-frame clones and misses some; the assay was immunoSEQ multiplex PCR. The sample includes roughly 250,000 clones, 75% to 90% of them seen just once. The J gene is TRBJ2-3, the V gene TRBV9; 7 bases are a match to TRBD2. The receptor was isolated from a young man with acute or convalescent COVID-19. The sample consisted of peripheral blood. DNA for the CDR3: TGTGCCAGCAGCTATAGGGAGGGTCGTAGCACAGATACGCAGTATTTT. It is translated as CASSYREGRSTDTQYF.